This T cell receptor beta chain emerged from a study of technical replicates of blood from a handful of donors. Method: immunoSEQ multiplex PCR; TCRdb's copy keeps in-frame clones and lacks some. The table includes over 50,000 clones, 95% to 98% detected once. V dropped 6 bases and J dropped 3 bases, with 17 bases sitting between them. This CDR3 is 16 amino acids long. The germline V gene has CDR1 SGHTA and CDR2 FQGNSA. This clonotype originated in a human donor in good health. Source material: T cells isolated from PBMCs. The J gene is TRBJ1-4, the V gene TRBV7-2; a possible D gene is TRBD1 (5 bases). For the CDR3, the DNA is TGTGCCAGCAGTCCGGGGGACGTCCTGGCTAATGAAAAACTGTTTTTT. This gives the protein CASSPGDVLANEKLFF.